Below, 2 T cell receptor beta chains from the same sample are listed, as sequenced in a study of cytomegalovirus exposure and HLA in healthy donors. The study ran its PCR with 60 Vbeta and 13 Jbeta primers. The table came from immunoSEQ multiplex PCR; TCRdb's copy has only in-frame clones and leaves some out. The sample has around 110,000 clones, approximately 85% seen once. The sequenced material came from PBMCs. These receptors came from a man in his fifties in good health and CMV-seronegative.

The rearrangement uses TRBV2 and TRBJ1-1, with D hard to call. The germline V gene encodes CDR1 SNHLY and CDR2 FYNNEI. The CDR3 runs 13 residues. Trimming shortened V by 7 bases and J by 0 bases, and 9 bases separated the two germline ends. CDR3 sequence reads: CASTPELNTEAFF. Written as DNA, the CDR3 is TGTGCCAGCACTCCAGAACTGAACACTGAAGCTTTCTTT. The full variable domain, in which reference TRBV2 and TRBJ1-1 provide the parts outside the CDR3, is EPEVTQTPSHQVTQMGQEVILRCVPISNHLYFYWYRQILGQKVEFLVSFYNNEISEKSEIFDDQFSVERPDGSNFTLKIRSTKLEDSAMYFCASTPELNTEAFFGQGTRLTVV.

The chain couples TRBV4-3 to TRBJ1-1; D is possibly TRBD1 (6 bases). The V gene's germline CDR1 is LGHNA and CDR2 YSLEER. CDR3 size: 16 residues. V was pared by 0 bases and J by 4 bases, with 15 bases between. CDR3 in amino acids: CASSQDHRVAGTEAFF. The CDR3 DNA reads TGCGCCAGCAGCCAAGATCACAGGGTCGCGGGCACTGAAGCTTTCTTT.